The text below deals with one T cell receptor (beta chain). There is no known antigen for this receptor. No much larger clonotype is one base removed from it; base qualities were not supplied. Each collaborating institution followed its own protocols to collect whole blood in K2EDTA tubes. For TCRbeta analysis, collaborators shipped samples as frozen whole blood, isolated PBMCs, or DNA extracted from either of those sample types. TCRbeta CDR3 regions were amplified from genomic DNA by means of the immunoSEQ Assay, a bias-controlled multiplex PCR. In the original analysis: The number of nucleated cells in each sample was estimated from the amplification of reference gene primers within the assay. To quantify the absolute abundance of each unique TCRbeta CDR3 rearrangement, sequence reads were collapsed and filtered. Productive Simpson clonality was computed per sample as the square root of Simpson's diversity index over productive rearrangements. In its TCRdb copy, this immuneACCESS table keeps in-frame sequences only and misses some clones. Where compared with another copy, unresolved V genes explain less than half of these, and the others have no known cause. V, J and clone size were drawn from that table, and D and trimming were deduced from the DNA. The sample has 250,000 to 350,000 clones on record, approximately 91% of them singletons. The ten largest account for under 15% of the sample.

This specimen comes from a study of blood T cell repertoires in COVID-19 (dated by TCRdb to 2019 to 2021). The study in broad terms: Samples covering the acute and convalescent phases of COVID-19 were provided by collaborators in the United States, Italy and Spain. HLA class I and class II types, where available, came from metadata supplied by the sample provider rather than from assay-based typing. The repertoires were released in a freely available public database meant as a resource for research on the immune response to SARS-CoV-2. The material from the prospective study consisted of cDNA or gDNA derived from T cells, B-cell-depleted T cells, or PBMCs. Deeply sampled blood TCRbeta repertoires from subjects exposed to, actively infected with, or recovered from COVID-19 were included in the dataset. Nearly every sample came with metadata listing a de-identified subject ID, COVID-19 status, age in years and sex. The samples were drawn from two sources: the first 160 participants of the ongoing ImmuneRACE study, and 1,254 subjects contributed by 6 global collaborators.

According to the germline V gene, CDR1 reads SQVTM and CDR2 reads ANQGSEA. V loses 4 bases, J loses 1 base, and the germline ends lie 19 bases apart. The CDR3, cysteine through phenylalanine, is 16 amino acids long. Only CDR3 DNA is held: 48 bases, read in frame from base 1. General findings and caveats noted by the study authors: How much clinical and demographic metadata was included differed by source and by participant, and the metadata was provided uncurated.

The TCR sequence derives from a woman in her sixties or seventies with acute or convalescent COVID-19. Recombination connected TRBV29-1 to TRBJ1-1; TRBD1 is a possible D gene, resting on 6 matching bases. What was sequenced was peripheral blood. The bases read TGCAGCGTTGCCGGAAGTACAGGGCTCTGGAACACTGAAGCTTTCTTT. Its amino acids are CSVAGSTGLWNTEAFF.